This TCR beta chain was recovered during a study of CD8+CD57+ T cells in acquired aplastic anemia (dated by TCRdb to the late 2010s). Background on the whole study: DNA extracted from sorted CD4+ and CD8+ cells had a mean of approximately 3.3 ug, with a range of roughly 0.19 to 27.4 ug. CD8+CD57+ expansion was defined as a frequency above the mean frequency observed in healthy subjects.

Expansion of CD8+CD57+ cells had been shown by flow cytometry in the patients chosen for sequencing. Every patient had severe acquired aplastic anemia, diagnosed using the International Study of Aplastic Anemia and Agranulocytosis and Camitta criteria. No therapy had been received by the patients at the time of blood sampling. In the study, sorted CD4+ and CD8+ blood T cells from patients with severe aplastic anemia and from healthy subjects underwent deep sequencing of TCR repertoires. In the USA, patient enrollment took place under clinicaltrials.gov protocols 00001620, 01623167, 00001397, 00071045, 00081523 and 00961064. Ficoll-Paque density gradient centrifugation was used to isolate peripheral blood mononuclear cells. Before DNA extraction, CD4+ and CD8+ T cells were sorted by FACS or by magnetic beads. As for this clonotype: The target of this receptor is not known. No qualities accompany the bases; no much larger clone lies one base away.

Broader findings and caveats from the paper: Over 25 CD8+ CDR3 sequences were found in both patients and controls but appeared to be highly expressed in patients and within the immunodominant clones of the patients. Patients and healthy controls showed no significant difference in CD8+ Simpson's diversity (P=0.060).

CDR1 and CDR2 (SGHRS, YFSETQ) derive from the germline V gene. The CDR3 runs 14 amino acids, cysteine and phenylalanine included. Of all the DNA, just the CDR3 is kept, 42 bases in frame from base 1. V and J are truncated by 5 bases and 5 bases respectively, leaving an intervening sequence of 14 bases. TCR beta VDJ combination and CDR3 sequence profiling used genomic DNA as the template. TCR repertoire sequencing was run on an Illumina HiSeq 2000. For the original study's pipeline: TRBV/TRBJ rearrangement plots, CDR3 size and DJ length profiles, and Simpson's diversity index were used to assess repertoires. The most abundant DNA sequence in the deep sequencing data was taken as the immunodominant clone. CDR3 amino acid sequences were checked for sharing across subjects and were also compared against the VDJdb database and published repertoires. In TCRdb, the public reads were trimmed at Q25 with fastp and aligned with MiXCR, with productive beta chains retained. Each entry merges the rows of one CDR3 protein and shows their most common DNA and genes. The V and J calls reflect TCRdb's pipeline rather than the authors' work. This sample holds 75,000 to 80,000 distinct CDR3 sequences; approximately 70% were observed only once. Roughly 80% of the sample rests with the top ten.

Sequencing was performed on sorted CD4+, CD8+, or CD8+CD57+ T cells (not recorded which) from PBMCs. The rearrangement joined TRBV5-1 to TRBJ2-1, with the D gene uncertain. The TCR originated in a human donor with aplastic anemia. The bases are TGCGCCAGCAGTGTCCCCCATGGAAACAATGAGCAGTTCTTC. This is translated as CASSVPHGNNEQFF. Full variable domain (CDR3 extended with the reference TRBV5-1 and TRBJ2-1 proteins): KAGVTQTPRYLIKTRGQQVTLSCSPISGHRSVSWYQQTPGQGLQFLFEYFSETQRNKGNFPGRFSGRQFSNSRSEMNVSTLELGDSALYLCASSVPHGNNEQFFGPGTRLTVL.